This TCR beta chain is drawn from a study of cytomegalovirus exposure and HLA in healthy donors. Across the study: Of approximately 400 genotyped donors, more than 75% clustered with self-reported Caucasian donors. Study findings and constraints: The study carried out a later analysis of TCR beta sequences. It associated some 17,000 of them with specific HLA alleles at a false discovery rate of 0.05. Published work reported that the classifier diagnosed cytomegalovirus status with high specificity and sensitivity.

Concerning this clone itself: What it binds is not known.

Vbeta (60) and Jbeta (13) primers were used in the PCR. Authors' data handling: Some 10 million shared chains were among the 80 million or so unique TCR beta chains that a later analysis counted. Sequencing was performed with immunoSEQ multiplex PCR; in TCRdb, only in-frame clones are kept and a portion is missing. The V and J calls and clone size are taken from that table; D and trimming were inferred from the DNA. The table lists about 69,000 clones, 60% to 75% of them singletons. The CDR3 is 12 amino acids. Trimming left V 6 bases short and J 7 bases short, with 12 bases between. The V gene's germline CDR1 is WNHNN and CDR2 SYGVQD (reference sequence).

The rearrangement links TRBV10-1 to TRBJ1-2, with D possibly TRBD1 on 5 matching bases. This clonotype originated in a male donor in good health and CMV-seropositive. Sequencing was carried out using PBMCs. The CDR3 protein is CASSDRECGYTF. The CDR3 bases are TGCGCCAGCAGCGACAGAGAGTGTGGCTACACCTTC.